These T cell receptor beta chains were read from a single sample in a study of blood T cell repertoires in COVID-19. Assay: immunoSEQ multiplex PCR; the TCRdb copy retains only in-frame clones and omits some. The table has 150,000 to 200,000 clones, approximately 85% seen once. The sample was peripheral blood. Source of these receptors: a human donor with active or convalescent COVID-19. The donor label of this sample is uncertain. CDR3s include the opening cysteine and the closing phenylalanine or tryptophan. The D gene is left open where the match is weak. Clone size is not always given. Where it is, it says once, few, many or a class for expanded clones.

clone size	J gene	D gene	V gene	CDR3 protein	CDR3 DNA
-	TRBJ1-5	-	TRBV15	CATSRDGGGGQPQHF	TGTGCCACCAGCAGAGATGGGGGGGGAGGTCAGCCCCAGCATTTT
-	TRBJ1-1	TRBD1	TRBV28	CASSLATGLTEAFF	TGTGCCAGCAGTCTTGCGACAGGGCTAACTGAAGCTTTCTTT
-	TRBJ2-7	TRBD2	TRBV18	CASSPTAGVASYEQYF	TGTGCCAGCTCACCAACAGCGGGGGTAGCTTCCTACGAGCAGTACTTC
-	TRBJ2-1	TRBD2	TRBV6-5	CASSSATSGHNEQFF	TGTGCCAGCAGTTCTGCGACTAGCGGGCACAATGAGCAGTTCTTC
-	TRBJ1-2	TRBD1	TRBV6-5	CASSYGPTGAGGYTF	TGTGCCAGCAGTTACGGTCCGACAGGGGCTGGAGGCTACACCTTC
-	TRBJ2-3	-	TRBV3-1/TRBV3-2	CASAPPPGHRGDTQYF	TGTGCCAGCGCCCCGCCCCCGGGACATAGGGGAGATACGCAGTATTTT
-	TRBJ2-3	-	TRBV19	CASTLAPLSNTQYF	TGTGCCAGTACCCTCGCGCCACTCTCTAATACGCAGTATTTT
-	TRBJ2-1	-	TRBV7-9	CASSLLGANEQFF	TGTGCCAGCAGCTTATTAGGGGCCAATGAGCAGTTCTTC
few	TRBJ2-7	TRBD2	TRBV9	CASSSGASGNDEQYF	TGTGCCAGCAGCTCTGGGGCTAGCGGGAATGACGAGCAGTACTTC
-	TRBJ1-2	TRBD1	TRBV6-2/TRBV6-3	CASSRDRGYGYTF	TGTGCCAGCAGTCGGGACAGGGGCTATGGCTACACCTTC
-	TRBJ1-1	TRBD1	TRBV11-1	CASSSGGRGQNEAFF	TGTGCCAGCAGCTCAGGGGGCAGGGGGCAGAATGAAGCTTTCTTT
-	TRBJ2-2	TRBD2	TRBV3-1/TRBV3-2	CASSQDLLALSGELFF	TGTGCCAGCAGCCAAGATCTACTAGCGTTATCCGGGGAGCTGTTTTTT
-	TRBJ1-6	TRBD1	TRBV5-6	CASSLVRQGASSPLHF	TGTGCCAGCAGCTTGGTTCGACAGGGGGCTTCTTCACCCCTCCACTTT
-	TRBJ2-6	-	TRBV18	CASSPTRSGANVLTF	TGTGCCAGCTCACCGACTCGTAGTGGGGCCAACGTCCTGACTTTC
-	TRBJ2-2	-	TRBV6-8	CASRVQGTGELFF	TGTGCCAGCAGGGTACAGGGAACCGGGGAGCTGTTTTTT